These 5 T cell receptor beta chains were sequenced from one sample in a study of blood T cell repertoires in COVID-19. Method: immunoSEQ multiplex PCR; TCRdb's copy keeps in-frame clones and lacks some. The sample has 150,000 to 200,000 clones, around 89% seen once. Sequenced sample: PBMCs or T cells enriched from blood (not recorded which). The source is a woman aged 18-29 years who had recovered from COVID-19.

The chain combines TRBV7-9 with TRBJ1-1; TRBD1 is a possible D gene (5 bases). In germline, CDR1 is SEHNR, CDR2 FQNEAQ (reference sequence). The CDR3 is 18 amino acids. V was trimmed by 5 bases and J by 6 bases, leaving 28 bases between them. CDR3 sequence: CASSGWDLGVGGYSEAFF. The CDR3, as DNA: TGTGCCAGCAGCGGATGGGACTTAGGGGTTGGGGGGTACTCTGAAGCTTTCTTT.

J is TRBJ1-1 and V is TRBV7-6; 12 bases match TRBD1. The CDR3 is 16 amino acids. Per germline, CDR1 SGHVS and CDR2 FNYEAQ. The trim removed 6 bases at V and 4 bases at J, leaving 9 bases unmatched. This chain's CDR3 is CASRAKGTGGLTEAFF. DNA for the CDR3: TGTGCCAGCAGAGCTAAAGGGACAGGGGGCCTCACTGAAGCTTTCTTT.

This clone showed up just a few times. V gene TRBV3-1 (or the pseudogene TRBV3-2) combines with J gene TRBJ2-7; D may be TRBD1 (6 bases). Germline V gene sequence: CDR1 LGHDT, CDR2 YNNKEL (reference sequence). Trimming took 1 base from V and 5 from J, leaving 15 bases between them. CDR3 size: 15 residues. The CDR3 DNA is TGTGCCAGCAGCCAAGGAGGGCCAGGGGTAGACGAGCAGTACTTC. Translating gives CASSQGGPGVDEQYF.

The chain employs TRBV7-2 and TRBJ1-2, with a tentative D call TRBD1 (5 bases). This CDR3 has 15 residues. CDR1 is SGHTA, CDR2 FQGNSA, per germline. Trimming removed 6 bases from V and 4 bases from J, with 18 bases in between. The CDR3 sequence is CASSPRDLLFYGYTF. The DNA for the CDR3 is TGTGCCAGCAGTCCCCGGGACTTACTGTTCTATGGCTACACCTTC.

The chain combines TRBV5-6 with TRBJ2-1; 13 positions match TRBD2. This CDR3 is built from 16 residues. V was clipped by 3 bases and J by 5 bases; unmatched bases: 5. Germline V gene data show CDR1 as SGHDT and CDR2 as YYEEEE. The CDR3 nucleotides are TGTGCCAGCAGCTCGTTGGGACTAGCGGGAAACAATGAGCAGTTCTTC. Amino acids: CASSSLGLAGNNEQFF.